The present TCR beta chain was sequenced within a study of shared clonotypes between healthy human individuals. Using ten immunoSEQ deep assay plates, investigators sequenced unsorted PBMC DNA. Using immunoSEQ multiplex PCR, the repertoire was profiled, and TCRdb retains in-frame clones only, with some absent. Altogether over 400,000 clones are present, around 85% being singletons, with the ten largest covering approximately 12%. CDR3 length: 14 residues. V was clipped by 3 bases and J by 8 bases, with 16 bases between them. In germline, CDR1 is SGHAT, CDR2 FQNNGV. Sequencing was done on a sample of PBMCs. This sequence was found in a woman aged 40-49 years in good health. Some clones in this sample may be carry-over from other donors' samples. This chain links TRBV11-2 with TRBJ1-2; unclear D gene. CDR3 region: CASSLSSANWGYTF. For the CDR3, the DNA is TGTGCCAGCAGCTTGAGTTCAGCTAATTGGGGCTACACCTTC.